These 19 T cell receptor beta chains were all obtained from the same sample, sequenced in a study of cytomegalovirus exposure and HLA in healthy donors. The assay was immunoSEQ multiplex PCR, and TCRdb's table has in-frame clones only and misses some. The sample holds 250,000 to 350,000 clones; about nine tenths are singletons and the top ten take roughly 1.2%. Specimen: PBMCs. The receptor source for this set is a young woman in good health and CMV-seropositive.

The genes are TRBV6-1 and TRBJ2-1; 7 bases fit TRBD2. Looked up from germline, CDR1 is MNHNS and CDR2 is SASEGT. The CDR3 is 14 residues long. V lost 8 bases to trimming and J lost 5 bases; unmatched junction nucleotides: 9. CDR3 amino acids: CASCGGGSNNEQFF. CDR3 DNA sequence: TGTGCCAGCTGCGGCGGGGGATCAAACAATGAGCAGTTCTTC.

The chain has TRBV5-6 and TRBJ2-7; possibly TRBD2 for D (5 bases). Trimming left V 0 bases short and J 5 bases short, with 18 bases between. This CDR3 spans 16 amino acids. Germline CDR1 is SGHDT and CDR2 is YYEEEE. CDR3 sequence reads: CASSLVFSEAGHEQYF. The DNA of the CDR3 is TGTGCCAGCAGCTTGGTCTTTAGCGAAGCCGGCCACGAGCAGTACTTC.

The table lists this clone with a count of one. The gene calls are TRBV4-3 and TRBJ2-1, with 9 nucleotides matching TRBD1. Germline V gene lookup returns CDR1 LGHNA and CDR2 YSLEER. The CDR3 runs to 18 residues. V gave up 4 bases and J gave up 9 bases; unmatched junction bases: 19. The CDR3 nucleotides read TGCGCCAGCAGCCTAAACTACAAGAACAGGGGGCGGCCAACTGAGCAGTTCTTC. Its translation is CASSLNYKNRGRPTEQFF.

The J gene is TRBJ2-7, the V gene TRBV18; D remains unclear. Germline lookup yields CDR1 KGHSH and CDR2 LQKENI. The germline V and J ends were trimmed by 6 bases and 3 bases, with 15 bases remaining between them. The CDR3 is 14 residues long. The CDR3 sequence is CASSSTTVNYEQYF. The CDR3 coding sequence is TGTGCCAGCTCCTCAACGACTGTCAACTACGAGCAGTACTTC.

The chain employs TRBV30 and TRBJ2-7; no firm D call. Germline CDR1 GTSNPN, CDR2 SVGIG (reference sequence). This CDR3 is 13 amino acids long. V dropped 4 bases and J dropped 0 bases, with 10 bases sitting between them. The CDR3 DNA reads TGTGCCTGGATTGACGGCTACTCCTACGAGCAGTACTTC. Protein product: CAWIDGYSYEQYF.

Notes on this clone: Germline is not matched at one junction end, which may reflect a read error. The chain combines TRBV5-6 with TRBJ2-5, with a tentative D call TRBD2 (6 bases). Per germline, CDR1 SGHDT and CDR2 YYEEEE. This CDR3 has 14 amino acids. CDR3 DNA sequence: TGTGCCAGCAGTTTGGAGGGGAACCAAGAGACCCAGTACTTC. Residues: CASSLEGNQETQYF.

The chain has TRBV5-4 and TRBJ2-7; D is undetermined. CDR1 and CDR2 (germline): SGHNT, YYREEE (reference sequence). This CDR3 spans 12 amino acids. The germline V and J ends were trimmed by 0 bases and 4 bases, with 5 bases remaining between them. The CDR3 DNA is TGTGCCAGCAGCTTGGACAGATACGAGCAGTACTTC. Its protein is CASSLDRYEQYF.

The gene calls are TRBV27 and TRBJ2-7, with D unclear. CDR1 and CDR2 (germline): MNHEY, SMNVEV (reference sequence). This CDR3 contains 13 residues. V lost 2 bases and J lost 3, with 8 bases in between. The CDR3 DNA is TGTGCCAGCAGTTTAGCGGCTGACTACGAGCAGTACTTC. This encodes CASSLAADYEQYF.

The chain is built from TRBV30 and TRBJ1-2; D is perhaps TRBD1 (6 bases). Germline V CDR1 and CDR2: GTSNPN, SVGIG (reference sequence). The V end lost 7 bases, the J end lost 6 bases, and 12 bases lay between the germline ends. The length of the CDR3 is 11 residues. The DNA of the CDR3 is TGTGCCTCTCCGGGACATAATGGCTACACCTTC. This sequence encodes CASPGHNGYTF.

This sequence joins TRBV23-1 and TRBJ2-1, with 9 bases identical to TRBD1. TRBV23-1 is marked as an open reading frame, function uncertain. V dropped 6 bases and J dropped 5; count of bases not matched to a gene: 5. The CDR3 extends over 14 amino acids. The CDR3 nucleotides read TGCGCCAGCAGAGGACAGGGGAAGGACAATGAGCAGTTCTTC. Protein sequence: CASRGQGKDNEQFF.

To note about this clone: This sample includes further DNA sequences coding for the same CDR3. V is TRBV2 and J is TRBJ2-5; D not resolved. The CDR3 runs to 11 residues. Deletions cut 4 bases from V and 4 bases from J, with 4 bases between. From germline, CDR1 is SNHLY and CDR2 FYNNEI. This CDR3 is CASSGRETQYF. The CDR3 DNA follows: TGTGCCAGCAGTGGAAGAGAGACCCAGTACTTC.

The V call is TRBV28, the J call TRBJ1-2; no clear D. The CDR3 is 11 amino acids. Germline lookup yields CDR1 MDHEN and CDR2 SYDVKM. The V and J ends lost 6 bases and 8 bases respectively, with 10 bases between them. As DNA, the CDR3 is TGTGCCAGCAGCCATCATCGGGGCTACACCTTC. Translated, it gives CASSHHRGYTF.

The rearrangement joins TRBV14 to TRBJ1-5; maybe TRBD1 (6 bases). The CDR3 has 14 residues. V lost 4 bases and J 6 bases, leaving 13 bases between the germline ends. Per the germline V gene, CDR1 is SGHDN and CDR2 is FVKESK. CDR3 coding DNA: TGTGCCAGCAGCCCAGGAGGGGGGATTCAGCCCCAGCATTTT. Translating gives CASSPGGGIQPQHF.

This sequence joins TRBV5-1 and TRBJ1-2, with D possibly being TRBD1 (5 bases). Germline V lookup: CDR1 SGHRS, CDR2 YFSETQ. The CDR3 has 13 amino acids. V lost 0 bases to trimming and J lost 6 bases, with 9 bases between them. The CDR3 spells CASSLEGVDGYTF. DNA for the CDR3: TGCGCCAGCAGCTTGGAAGGGGTTGATGGCTACACCTTC.

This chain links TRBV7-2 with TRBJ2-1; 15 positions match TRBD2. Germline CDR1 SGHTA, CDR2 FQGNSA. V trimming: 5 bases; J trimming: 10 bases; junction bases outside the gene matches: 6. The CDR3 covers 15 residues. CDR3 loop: CASSTRTSGREEQFF. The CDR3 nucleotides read TGTGCCAGCAGCACCCGGACTAGCGGGAGGGAGGAGCAGTTCTTC.

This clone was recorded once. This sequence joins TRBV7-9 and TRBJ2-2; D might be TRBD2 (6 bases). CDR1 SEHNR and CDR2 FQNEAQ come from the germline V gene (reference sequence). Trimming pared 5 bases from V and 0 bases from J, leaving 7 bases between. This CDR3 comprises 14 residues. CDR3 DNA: TGTGCCAGCAGCGGGGGGACGAACACCGGGGAGCTGTTTTTT. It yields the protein CASSGGTNTGELFF.

The CDR3 reads CASSLAWDTNYEQYF. DNA of the CDR3: TGTGCCAGCAGCTTAGCGTGGGACACGAACTACGAGCAGTACTTC. The chain has TRBV7-8 and TRBJ2-7; possible D gene TRBD1, 6 bases. The ends were cut back, 0 bases at V and 3 bases at J, with 12 bases in the middle. CDR1 is SGHVS, CDR2 FQNEAQ, per germline. The length of the CDR3 is 15 residues.

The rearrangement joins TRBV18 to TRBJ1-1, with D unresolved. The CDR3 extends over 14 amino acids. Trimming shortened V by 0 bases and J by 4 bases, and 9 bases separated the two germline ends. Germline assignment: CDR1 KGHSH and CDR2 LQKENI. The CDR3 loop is CASSPPDGSTEAFF. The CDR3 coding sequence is TGTGCCAGCTCACCACCGGACGGCAGCACTGAAGCTTTCTTT.

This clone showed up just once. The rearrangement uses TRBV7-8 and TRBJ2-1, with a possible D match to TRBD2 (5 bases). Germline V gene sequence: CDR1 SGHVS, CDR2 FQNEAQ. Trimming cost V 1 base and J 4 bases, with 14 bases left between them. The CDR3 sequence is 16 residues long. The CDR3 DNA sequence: TGTGCCAGCAGCTTAGATCCAGTATGGGAGTACAATGAGCAGTTCTTC. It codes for CASSLDPVWEYNEQFF.